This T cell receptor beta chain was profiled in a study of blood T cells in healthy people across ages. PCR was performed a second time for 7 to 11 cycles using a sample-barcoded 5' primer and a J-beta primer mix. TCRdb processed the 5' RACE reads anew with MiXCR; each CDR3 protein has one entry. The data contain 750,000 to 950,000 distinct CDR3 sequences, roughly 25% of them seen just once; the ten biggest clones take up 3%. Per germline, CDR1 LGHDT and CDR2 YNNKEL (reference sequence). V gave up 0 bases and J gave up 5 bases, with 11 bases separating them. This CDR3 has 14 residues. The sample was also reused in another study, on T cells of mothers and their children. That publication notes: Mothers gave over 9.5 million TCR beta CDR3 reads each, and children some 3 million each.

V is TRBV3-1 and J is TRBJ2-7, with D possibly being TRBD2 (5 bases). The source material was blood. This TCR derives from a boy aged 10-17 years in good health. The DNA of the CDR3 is TGTGCCAGCAGCCAAGAGGATCGAGGGAACGAGCAGTACTTC. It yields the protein CASSQEDRGNEQYF.